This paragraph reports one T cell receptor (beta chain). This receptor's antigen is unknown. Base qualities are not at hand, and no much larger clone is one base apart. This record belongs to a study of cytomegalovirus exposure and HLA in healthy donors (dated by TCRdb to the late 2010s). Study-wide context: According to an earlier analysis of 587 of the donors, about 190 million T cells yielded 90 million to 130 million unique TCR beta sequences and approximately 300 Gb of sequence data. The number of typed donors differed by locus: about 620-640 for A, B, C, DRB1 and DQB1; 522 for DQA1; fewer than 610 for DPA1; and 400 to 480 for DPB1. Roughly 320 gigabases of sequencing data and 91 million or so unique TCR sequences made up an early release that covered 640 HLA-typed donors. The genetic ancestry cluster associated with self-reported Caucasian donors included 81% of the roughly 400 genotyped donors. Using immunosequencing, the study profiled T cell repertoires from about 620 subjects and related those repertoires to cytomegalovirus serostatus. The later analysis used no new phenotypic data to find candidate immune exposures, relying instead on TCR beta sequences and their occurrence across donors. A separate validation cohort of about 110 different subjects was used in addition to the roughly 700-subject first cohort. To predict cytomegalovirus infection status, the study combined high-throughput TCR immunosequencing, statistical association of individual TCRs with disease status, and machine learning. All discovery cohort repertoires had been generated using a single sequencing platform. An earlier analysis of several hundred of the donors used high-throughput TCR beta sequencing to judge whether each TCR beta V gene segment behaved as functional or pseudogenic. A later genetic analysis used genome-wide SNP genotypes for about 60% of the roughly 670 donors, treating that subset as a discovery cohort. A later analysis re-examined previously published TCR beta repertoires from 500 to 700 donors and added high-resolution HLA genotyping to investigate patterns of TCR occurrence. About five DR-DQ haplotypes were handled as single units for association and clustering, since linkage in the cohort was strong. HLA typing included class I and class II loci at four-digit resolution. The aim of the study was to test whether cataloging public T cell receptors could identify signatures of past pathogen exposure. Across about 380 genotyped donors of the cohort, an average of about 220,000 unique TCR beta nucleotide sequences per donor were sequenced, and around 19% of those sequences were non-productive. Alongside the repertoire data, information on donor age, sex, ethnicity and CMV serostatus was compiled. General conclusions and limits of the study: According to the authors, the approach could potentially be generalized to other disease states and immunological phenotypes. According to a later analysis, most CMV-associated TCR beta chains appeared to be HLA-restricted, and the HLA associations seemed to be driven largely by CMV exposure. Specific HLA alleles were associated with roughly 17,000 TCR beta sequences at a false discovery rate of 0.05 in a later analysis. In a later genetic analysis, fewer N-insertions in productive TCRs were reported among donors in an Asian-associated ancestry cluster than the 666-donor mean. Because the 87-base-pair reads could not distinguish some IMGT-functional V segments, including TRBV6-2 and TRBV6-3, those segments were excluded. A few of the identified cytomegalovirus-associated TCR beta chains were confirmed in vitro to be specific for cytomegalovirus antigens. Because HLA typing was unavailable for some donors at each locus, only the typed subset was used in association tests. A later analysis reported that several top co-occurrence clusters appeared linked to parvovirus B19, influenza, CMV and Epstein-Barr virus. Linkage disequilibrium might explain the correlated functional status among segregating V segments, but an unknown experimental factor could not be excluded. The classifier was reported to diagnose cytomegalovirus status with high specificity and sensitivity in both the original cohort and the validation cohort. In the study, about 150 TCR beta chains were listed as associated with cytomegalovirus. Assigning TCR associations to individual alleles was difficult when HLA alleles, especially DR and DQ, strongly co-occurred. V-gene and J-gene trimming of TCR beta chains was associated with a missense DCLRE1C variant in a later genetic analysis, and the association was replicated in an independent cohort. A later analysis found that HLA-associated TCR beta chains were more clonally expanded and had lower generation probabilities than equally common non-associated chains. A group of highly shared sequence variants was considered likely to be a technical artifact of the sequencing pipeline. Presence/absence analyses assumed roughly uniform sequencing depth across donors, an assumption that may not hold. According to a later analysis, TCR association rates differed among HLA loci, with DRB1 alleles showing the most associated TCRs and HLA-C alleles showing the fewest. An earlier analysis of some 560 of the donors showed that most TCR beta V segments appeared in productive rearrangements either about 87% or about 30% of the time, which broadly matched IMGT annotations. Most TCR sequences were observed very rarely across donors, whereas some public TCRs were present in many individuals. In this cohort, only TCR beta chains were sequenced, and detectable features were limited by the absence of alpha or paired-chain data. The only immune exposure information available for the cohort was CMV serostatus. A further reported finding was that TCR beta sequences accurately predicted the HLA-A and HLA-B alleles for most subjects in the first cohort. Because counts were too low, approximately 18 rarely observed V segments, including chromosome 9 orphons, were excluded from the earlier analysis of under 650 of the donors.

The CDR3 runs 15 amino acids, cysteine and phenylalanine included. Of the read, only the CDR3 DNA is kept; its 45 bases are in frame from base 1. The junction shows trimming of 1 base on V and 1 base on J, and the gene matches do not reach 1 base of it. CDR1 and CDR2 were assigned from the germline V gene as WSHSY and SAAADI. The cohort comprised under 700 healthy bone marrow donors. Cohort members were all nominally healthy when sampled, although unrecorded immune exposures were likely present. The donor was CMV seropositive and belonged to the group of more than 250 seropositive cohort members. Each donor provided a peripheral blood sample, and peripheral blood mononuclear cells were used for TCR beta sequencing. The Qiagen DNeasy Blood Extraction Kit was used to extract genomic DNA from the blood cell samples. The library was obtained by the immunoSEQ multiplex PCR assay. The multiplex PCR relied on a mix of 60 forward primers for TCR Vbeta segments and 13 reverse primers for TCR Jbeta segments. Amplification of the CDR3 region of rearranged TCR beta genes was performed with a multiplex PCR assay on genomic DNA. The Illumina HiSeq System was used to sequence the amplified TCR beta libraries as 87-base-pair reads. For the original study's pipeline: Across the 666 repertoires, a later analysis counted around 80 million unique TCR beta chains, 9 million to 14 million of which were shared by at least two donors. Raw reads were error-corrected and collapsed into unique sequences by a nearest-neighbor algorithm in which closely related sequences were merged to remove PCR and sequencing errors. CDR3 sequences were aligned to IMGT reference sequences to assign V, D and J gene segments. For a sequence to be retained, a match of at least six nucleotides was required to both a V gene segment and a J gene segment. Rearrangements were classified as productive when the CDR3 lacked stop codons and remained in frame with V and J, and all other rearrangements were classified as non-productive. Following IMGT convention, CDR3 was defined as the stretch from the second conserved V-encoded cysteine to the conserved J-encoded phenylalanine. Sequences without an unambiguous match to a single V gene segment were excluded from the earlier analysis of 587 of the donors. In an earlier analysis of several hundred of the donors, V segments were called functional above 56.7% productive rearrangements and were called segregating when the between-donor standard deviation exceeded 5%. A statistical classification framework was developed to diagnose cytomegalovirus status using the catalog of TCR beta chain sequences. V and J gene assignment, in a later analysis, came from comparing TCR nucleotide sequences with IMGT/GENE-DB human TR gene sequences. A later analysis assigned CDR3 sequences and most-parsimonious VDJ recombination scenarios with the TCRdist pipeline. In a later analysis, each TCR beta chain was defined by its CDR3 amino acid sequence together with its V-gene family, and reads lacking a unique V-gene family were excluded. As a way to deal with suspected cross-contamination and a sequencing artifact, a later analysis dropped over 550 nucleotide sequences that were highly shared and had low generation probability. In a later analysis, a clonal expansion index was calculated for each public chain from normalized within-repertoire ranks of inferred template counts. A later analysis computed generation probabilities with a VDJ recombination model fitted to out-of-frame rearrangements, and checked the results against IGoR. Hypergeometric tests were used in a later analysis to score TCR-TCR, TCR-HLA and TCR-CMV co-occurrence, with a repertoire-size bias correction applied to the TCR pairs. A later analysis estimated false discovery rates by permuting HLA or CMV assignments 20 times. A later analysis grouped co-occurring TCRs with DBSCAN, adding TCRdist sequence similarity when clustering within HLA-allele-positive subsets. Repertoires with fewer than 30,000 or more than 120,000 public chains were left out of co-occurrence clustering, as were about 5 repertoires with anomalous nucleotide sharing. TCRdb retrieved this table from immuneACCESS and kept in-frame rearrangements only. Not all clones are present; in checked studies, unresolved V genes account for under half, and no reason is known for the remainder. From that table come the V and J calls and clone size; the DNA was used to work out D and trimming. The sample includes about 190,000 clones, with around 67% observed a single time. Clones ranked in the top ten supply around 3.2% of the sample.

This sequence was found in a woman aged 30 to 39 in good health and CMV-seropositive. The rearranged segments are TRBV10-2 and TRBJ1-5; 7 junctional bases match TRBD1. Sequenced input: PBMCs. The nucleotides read TGCGCCAGCAGTGAGTTGGGACAGAGCAATCAGCCCCAGCATTTT. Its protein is CASSELGQSNQPQHF.